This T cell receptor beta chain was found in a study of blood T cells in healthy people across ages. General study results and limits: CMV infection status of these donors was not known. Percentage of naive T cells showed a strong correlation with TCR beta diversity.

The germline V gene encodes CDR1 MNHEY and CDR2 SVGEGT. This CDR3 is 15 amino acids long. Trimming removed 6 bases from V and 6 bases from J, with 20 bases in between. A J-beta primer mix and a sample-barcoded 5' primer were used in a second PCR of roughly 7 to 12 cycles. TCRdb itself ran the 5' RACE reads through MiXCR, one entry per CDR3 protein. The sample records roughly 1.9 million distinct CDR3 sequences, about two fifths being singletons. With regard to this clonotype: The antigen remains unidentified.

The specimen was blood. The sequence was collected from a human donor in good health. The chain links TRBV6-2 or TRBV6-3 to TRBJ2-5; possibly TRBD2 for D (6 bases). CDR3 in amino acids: CASRDGTASLQTQYF. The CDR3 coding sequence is TGTGCCAGCAGAGACGGGACTGCCAGTTTACAGACCCAGTACTTC.